A single sample is the source of the 29 T cell receptor beta chains below, sequenced in a study of T cell responses to AZD1222 COVID-19 vaccine. Produced via immunoSEQ multiplex PCR; TCRdb's table is partial and in-frame only. The repertoire holds about 140,000 clones, with about 92% as singletons. The sequencing here drew on peripheral blood, taken after recovery from COVID-19. The receptors were sampled from an adult who had recovered from COVID-19.

The V call is TRBV6-4, the J call TRBJ2-2, with TRBD2 as a possible D gene (5 bases). Germline V gene lookup returns CDR1 MRHNA and CDR2 SNTAGT. The CDR3 loop spans 14 amino acids. V dropped 8 bases and J dropped 4 bases, with 14 bases sitting between them. This CDR3 reads CASPPRAPTGELFF. CDR3 bases: TGTGCCAGCCCCCCGAGGGCGCCCACCGGGGAGCTGTTTTTT.

The chain recombines TRBV5-5 with TRBJ2-1; tentative D call: TRBD1 (5 bases). The CDR3 is 13 residues long. CDR1 and CDR2 from the germline V gene are SGHKS and YYEKEE (reference sequence). With 4 bases removed from V and 3 bases from J, the gap between germline ends came to 8 bases. CDR3 region: CASSGANYNEQFF. The CDR3 nucleotides read TGTGCCAGCAGCGGGGCCAACTACAATGAGCAGTTCTTC.

The genes are TRBV19 and TRBJ2-5, with TRBD1 matching 9 bases. In germline, CDR1 is LNHDA, CDR2 SQIVND (reference sequence). V gave up 8 bases and J gave up 2 bases; unmatched junction bases: 9. The CDR3 spans 15 residues. In nucleotides, the CDR3 is TGTGCCAGTCGGCAGACGACAGGGGGACAAGAGACCCAGTACTTC. This sequence encodes CASRQTTGGQETQYF.

This clone was detected only a few times. The V gene is TRBV19, the J gene TRBJ2-5; no reliable D call. The CDR3 consists of 15 residues. Germline loops: CDR1 LNHDA, CDR2 SQIVND (reference sequence). The ends were cut back, 7 bases at V and 3 bases at J, with 18 bases in the middle. The CDR3 loop reads CASTSYSGKEETQYF. CDR3 DNA sequence: TGTGCCAGTACTTCCTACAGTGGCAAGGAAGAGACCCAGTACTTC.

This chain uses TRBV28 with TRBJ2-3, with a possible D match to TRBD2 (6 bases). CDR1 is MDHEN, CDR2 SYDVKM, per germline. CDR3 length: 14 residues. Trimming cost V 11 bases and J 4 bases, with 19 bases left between them. CDR3: CAPLTREASDTQYF. The CDR3 DNA follows: TGTGCCCCCCTCACCAGGGAGGCCTCAGATACGCAGTATTTT.

Comments on this clone: This specimen includes other DNA sequences encoding the same CDR3. The J gene is TRBJ2-2, the V gene TRBV24-1, with 9 bases matching TRBD1. CDR3 length: 16 amino acids. Trimming took 3 bases from V and 5 from J; bases not matched to a gene: 6. The germline V gene encodes CDR1 KGHDR and CDR2 SFDVKD. The CDR3 loop is CATSDPGQGDTGELFF. As DNA, the CDR3 is TGTGCCACCAGTGATCCGGGACAGGGTGATACCGGGGAGCTGTTTTTT.

The J gene is TRBJ1-1, the V gene TRBV4-1; D is unresolved. The CDR3 runs to 15 residues. V gave up 1 base and J gave up 3 bases, with 12 bases separating them. Per germline, CDR1 MGHRA and CDR2 YSYEKL. The CDR3 DNA reads TGCGCCAGCAGCCAAGCTCCCGGGTCTTACACTGAAGCTTTCTTT. Protein: CASSQAPGSYTEAFF.

V and J are TRBV28 and TRBJ1-2, with D tentatively TRBD1 (5 bases). The CDR3 runs 12 residues. From germline, CDR1 is MDHEN and CDR2 SYDVKM. V was clipped by 6 bases and J by 8 bases, with 13 bases between them. CDR3 protein: CASSQTRVGYTF. The DNA for the CDR3 is TGTGCCAGCAGCCAGACCAGGGTCGGCTACACCTTC.

A word on this clone: The junction differs from germline at one of its ends, possibly a read error. The V call is TRBV7-7, the J call TRBJ2-1, with unresolved D. Per germline, CDR1 SSHAT and CDR2 FNYEAQ (reference sequence). The length of the CDR3 is 15 residues. CDR3 residues: CASSLSLSSYNEQFF. The DNA for the CDR3 is TGTGCTAGCAGCTTATCCCTATCCTCCTACAATGAGCAGTTCTTC.

The chain links TRBV19 to TRBJ1-6, with 7 positions matching TRBD1. V dropped 5 bases and J dropped 0; count of bases not matched to a gene: 10. The CDR3 sequence is 18 residues long. Germline values: CDR1 LNHDA, CDR2 SQIVND (reference sequence). The CDR3 region has the DNA TGTGCCAGTAGTGGTACTCTGACAGGGAGCTCCTATAATTCACCCCTCCACTTT. As protein: CASSGTLTGSSYNSPLHF.

This clone was seen once. This chain joins TRBV27 and TRBJ2-7; D call uncertain. Trimming cost V 3 bases and J 0 bases, with 9 bases left between them. In germline, CDR1 is MNHEY, CDR2 SMNVEV (reference sequence). The CDR3 is made up of 14 amino acids. The CDR3 region is CASSLGFDSYEQYF. The CDR3 DNA reads TGTGCCAGCAGTTTGGGCTTCGACTCCTACGAGCAGTACTTC.

The J gene is TRBJ2-7, the V gene TRBV2, with D maybe TRBD1 (6 bases). Germline CDR1 is SNHLY and CDR2 is FYNNEI. The V end was cut by 6 bases, the J end by 0 bases, with 24 bases between. The CDR3 is 18 amino acids. In DNA, the CDR3 is TGTGCCAGCAGAGAACTTTCAACTAGGACAGATAGCTCCTACGAGCAGTACTTC. It translates to CASRELSTRTDSSYEQYF.

The V call is TRBV5-1, the J call TRBJ1-2; maybe TRBD1 (5 bases). Trimming removed 0 bases from V and 6 bases from J, with 9 bases in between. The CDR3 totals 13 residues. Germline CDR1 reads SGHRS; CDR2 reads YFSETQ. CDR3: CASSLAVGDGYTF. CDR3 nucleotides: TGCGCCAGCAGCTTGGCGGTAGGGGATGGCTACACCTTC.

CDR3: CASTLGAVNTEAFF. CDR3 bases: TGTGCCAGTACTCTAGGGGCAGTGAACACTGAAGCTTTCTTT. This chain joins TRBV19 and TRBJ1-1, with D possibly matching TRBD1 (5 bases). This CDR3 contains 14 residues. The germline V gene has CDR1 LNHDA and CDR2 SQIVND (reference sequence). Trimming shortened V by 7 bases and J by 0 bases, and 12 bases separated the two germline ends.

The gene calls are TRBV11-2 and TRBJ2-1; 8 bases match TRBD2. V lost 5 bases, J lost 7 bases, and 10 bases stayed unmatched. Germline assignment: CDR1 SGHAT and CDR2 FQNNGV. This CDR3 has 15 residues. The DNA for the CDR3 is TGTGCCAGCAGCCCCCGGAACCGGGGGGGGAATGAGCAGTTCTTC. Translating it yields CASSPRNRGGNEQFF.

V is TRBV19 and J is TRBJ1-5; D is uncertain. Trimming shortened V by 3 bases and J by 7 bases, and 16 bases separated the two germline ends. The germline V gene has CDR1 LNHDA and CDR2 SQIVND (reference sequence). CDR3 size: 15 residues. CDR3 sequence reads: CASSMWTALVQPQHF. The CDR3 nucleotides are TGTGCCAGTAGTATGTGGACGGCCTTGGTACAGCCCCAGCATTTT.

The chain carries TRBV24-1 and TRBJ2-5; maybe TRBD2 (5 bases). V was cut by 0 bases and J by 4 bases, with 8 bases left in between. Germline CDR1 and CDR2: KGHDR and SFDVKD. The CDR3 has 14 amino acids. The CDR3 nucleotides read TGTGCCACCAGTGATTTGGGGGAGTTAGAGACCCAGTACTTC. This codes for CATSDLGELETQYF.

The CDR3 sequence: CASSQAGLRKLAGDNEQFF. CDR3 nucleotides: TGCGCCAGCAGCCAAGCAGGACTAAGAAAGCTAGCGGGAGACAATGAGCAGTTCTTC. The chain couples TRBV4-1 to TRBJ2-1, with 10 bases that match TRBD2. The CDR3 loop spans 19 amino acids. The V gene's germline CDR1 is MGHRA and CDR2 YSYEKL. With V trimmed by 1 base and J by 5 bases, 14 bases remained unmatched.

V and J are TRBV28 and TRBJ2-5; the match to TRBD2 covers 11 bases. Trimming cost V 5 bases and J 3 bases; bases outside gene matches: 5. CDR1 is MDHEN and CDR2 is SYDVKM in the germline V gene. The CDR3 length is 15 residues. DNA of the CDR3: TGTGCCAGCAGTCCGCCGACTAGCGGGGAAGAGACCCAGTACTTC. Translating gives CASSPPTSGEETQYF. Combining the CDR3 with reference TRBV28 and TRBJ2-5 gives the whole variable domain DVKVTQSSRYLVKRTGEKVFLECVQDMDHENMFWYRQDPGLGLRLIYFSYDVKMKEKGDIPEGYSVSREKKERFSLILESASTNQTSMYLCASSPPTSGEETQYFGPGTRLLVL.

The CDR3 coding sequence is TGCGCCAGCAGCTTCGAGGGGAGATTAGCCGTGAACACTGAAGCTTTCTTT. This sequence encodes CASSFEGRLAVNTEAFF. This rearrangement joins TRBV5-1 to TRBJ1-1; D might be TRBD1 (5 bases). The CDR3 extends over 17 amino acids. Looked up from germline, CDR1 is SGHRS and CDR2 is YFSETQ. V lost 2 bases, J lost 0 bases, and 17 bases lay in between.

Only one count was recorded for this clone. This chain joins TRBV5-1 and TRBJ2-7; D could derive from TRBD1 or TRBD2 (5 bases each). The CDR3 length is 15 residues. V shed 0 bases and J shed 4 bases, with 14 bases lying between them. The germline CDR1 and CDR2 sequences are SGHRS and YFSETQ. In DNA form, the CDR3 reads TGCGCCAGCAGCTTGGAACCCGGGGCTGGGTACGAGCAGTACTTC. It specifies CASSLEPGAGYEQYF. The whole variable domain, filled in from reference TRBV5-1 and TRBJ2-7, reads KAGVTQTPRYLIKTRGQQVTLSCSPISGHRSVSWYQQTPGQGLQFLFEYFSETQRNKGNFPGRFSGRQFSNSRSEMNVSTLELGDSALYLCASSLEPGAGYEQYFGPGTRLTVT.

This clone was observed once. This rearrangement joins TRBV6-5 to TRBJ1-2; a weak D match, TRBD1 (6 bases). Trimming pared 1 base from V and 6 bases from J, leaving 12 bases between. Germline CDR1 reads MNHEY; CDR2 reads SVGAGI. The CDR3 is 14 residues long. CDR3 nucleotide sequence: TGTGCCAGCAGTTACTGGGCAGGGGACGATGGCTACACCTTC. Protein: CASSYWAGDDGYTF.

J is TRBJ1-1 and V is TRBV19; no clear D gene. From germline, CDR1 is LNHDA and CDR2 SQIVND (reference sequence). The ends were cut back, 1 base at V and 8 bases at J, with 11 bases in the middle. The length of the CDR3 is 13 residues. CDR3 protein: CASSIGPQTEAFF. The CDR3 DNA is TGTGCCAGTAGTATAGGCCCTCAAACCGAAGCTTTCTTT.

This chain uses TRBV7-9 with TRBJ2-2; D tentatively fits TRBD1 or TRBD2 (6 bases each). The V gene lost 5 bases and the J gene lost 0 bases, with 19 bases spanning the gap. This CDR3 comprises 18 residues. CDR1 is SEHNR, CDR2 FQNEAQ, per germline (reference sequence). In nucleotides, the CDR3 is TGTGCCAGCAGCCCTAGAGGGTCGGGGGCCACGAACACCGGGGAGCTGTTTTTT. This gives the protein CASSPRGSGATNTGELFF.

This chain links TRBV28 with TRBJ1-2; D might be TRBD1 (6 bases). Germline V gene data show CDR1 as MDHEN and CDR2 as SYDVKM. The CDR3 totals 15 residues. Trimming stripped 5 bases from V and 4 bases from J, with 17 bases between. The CDR3 reads CASSLFQGNGYGYTF. The DNA for the CDR3 is TGTGCCAGCAGTCTCTTTCAGGGGAACGGCTATGGCTACACCTTC.

The V call is TRBV20-1, the J call TRBJ2-1; no firm D call. Trimming pared 3 bases from V and 6 bases from J, leaving 6 bases between. Germline loops: CDR1 DFQATT, CDR2 SNEGSKA (reference sequence). This CDR3 has 11 residues. CDR3 residues: CSASPGNEQFF. The CDR3, as DNA: TGCAGTGCTAGTCCGGGCAATGAGCAGTTCTTC.

V gene TRBV10-3 combines with J gene TRBJ2-6, with D possibly being TRBD1 (5 bases). This CDR3 comprises 14 residues. The germline V gene encodes CDR1 ENHRY and CDR2 SYGVKD. V was clipped by 7 bases and J by 2 bases, with 9 bases between them. CDR3 protein: CAIMPGTGANVLTF. The DNA for the CDR3 is TGTGCCATCATGCCAGGGACTGGGGCCAACGTCCTGACTTTC.

The J gene is TRBJ2-2, the V gene TRBV7-6; 7 nucleotides line up with TRBD2. The CDR3 totals 16 residues. The germline V gene has CDR1 SGHVS and CDR2 FNYEAQ. V was clipped by 1 base and J by 2 bases; unmatched bases: 4. CDR3 DNA sequence: TGTGCCAGCAGCTTAGGCGGGACTACAAACACCGGGGAGCTGTTTTTT. It encodes CASSLGGTTNTGELFF.

This clone has just one count. The rearrangement uses TRBV11-2 and TRBJ1-3; TRBD1 might be the D (5 bases). This CDR3 is 16 amino acids long. Germline CDR1 is SGHAT and CDR2 is FQNNGV. V was cut by 4 bases and J by 0 bases, with 13 bases left in between. CDR3 amino acids: CASSSHRDGSGNTIYF. The DNA of the CDR3 is TGTGCCAGCAGCTCGCACCGGGACGGCTCTGGAAACACCATATATTTT.